This T cell receptor (beta chain) was profiled in a study of T cells expressing NK-cell markers. About the research overall: Sorted CD3+CD56+NKG2C+, CD3+CD56+NKG2C- and CD3+CD56-NKG2C+ T cells supplied TCR beta repertoires. Study findings and constraints: These clonotypes additionally ranked first within the CD3+CD56-NKG2C+ fraction of a handful of donors.

This CDR3 spans 15 amino acids. Points on this clonotype: The antigen remains unidentified.

Making the TCR beta cDNA relied on 5'RACE template switching with UMIs. For each CDR3 protein, TCRdb gives one entry from its re-call of the 5' RACE reads, without DNA. This table holds about 540,000 distinct CDR3 sequences. The clonotype comes from a man younger than 30 in good health. Sequenced sample: blood T cells: a sorted CD56 or NKG2C T cell subset, CD4+ or CD8+ T cells, or bulk PBMC T cells (not recorded which). The chain employs TRBV12-3 or TRBV12-4 and TRBJ2-7; TCRdb selects TRBD2, and the lack of DNA leaves this call unchecked. The CDR3 region is CASSPGTSGSYEQYF.